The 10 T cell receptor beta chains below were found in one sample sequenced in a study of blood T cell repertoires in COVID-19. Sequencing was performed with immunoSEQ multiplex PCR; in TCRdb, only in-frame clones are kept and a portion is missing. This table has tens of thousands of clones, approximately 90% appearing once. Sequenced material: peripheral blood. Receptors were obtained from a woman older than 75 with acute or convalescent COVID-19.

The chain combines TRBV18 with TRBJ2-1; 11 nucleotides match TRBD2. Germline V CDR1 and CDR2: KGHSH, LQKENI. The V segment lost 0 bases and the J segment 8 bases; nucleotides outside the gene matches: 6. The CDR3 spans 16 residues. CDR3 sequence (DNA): TGTGCCAGCTCACCACCCCCTAGCGGGGGGAGGTATGAGCAGTTCTTC. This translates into CASSPPPSGGRYEQFF.

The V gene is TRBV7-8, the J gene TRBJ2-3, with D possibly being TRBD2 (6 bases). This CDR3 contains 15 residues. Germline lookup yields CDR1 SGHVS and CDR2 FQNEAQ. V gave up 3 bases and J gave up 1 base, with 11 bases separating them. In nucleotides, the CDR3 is TGTGCCAGCAGCTTTCGGCGGGACCGCACAGATACGCAGTATTTT. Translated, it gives CASSFRRDRTDTQYF.

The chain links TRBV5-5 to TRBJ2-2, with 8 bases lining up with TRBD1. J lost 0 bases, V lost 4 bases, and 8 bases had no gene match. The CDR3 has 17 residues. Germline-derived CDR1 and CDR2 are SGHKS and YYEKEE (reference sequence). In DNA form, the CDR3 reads TGTGCCAGCAGCCCCGGACAGGGAGGCTCGAACACCGGGGAGCTGTTTTTT. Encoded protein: CASSPGQGGSNTGELFF.

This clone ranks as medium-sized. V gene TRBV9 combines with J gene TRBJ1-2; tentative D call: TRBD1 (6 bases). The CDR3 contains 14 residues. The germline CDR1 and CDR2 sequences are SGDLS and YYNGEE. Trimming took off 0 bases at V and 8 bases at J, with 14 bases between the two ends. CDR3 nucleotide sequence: TGTGCCAGCAGCGTAGATGATAGGGGGTACGGCTACACCTTC. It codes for CASSVDDRGYGYTF.

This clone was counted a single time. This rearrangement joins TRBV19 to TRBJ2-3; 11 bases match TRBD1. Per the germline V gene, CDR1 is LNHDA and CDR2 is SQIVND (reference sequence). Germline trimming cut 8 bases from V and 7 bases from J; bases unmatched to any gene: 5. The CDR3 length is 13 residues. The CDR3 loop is CASGDRGYNTQYF. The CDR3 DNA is TGTGCCAGTGGGGACAGGGGGTATAATACGCAGTATTTT.

CDR3 sequence reads: CASSNTGTALGETQYF. CDR3 bases: TGTGCCAGCAGCAATACCGGGACAGCGCTGGGAGAGACCCAGTACTTC. The gene calls are TRBV7-2 and TRBJ2-5, with TRBD1 matching 7 bases. V shed 5 bases, J shed 4 bases, and the junction held 13 bases outside the gene matches. This CDR3 spans 16 amino acids. Germline CDR1 reads SGHTA; CDR2 reads FQGNSA.

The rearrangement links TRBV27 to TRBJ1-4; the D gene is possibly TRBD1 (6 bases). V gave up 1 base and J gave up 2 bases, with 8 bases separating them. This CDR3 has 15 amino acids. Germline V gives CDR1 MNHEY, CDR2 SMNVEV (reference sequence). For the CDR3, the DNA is TGTGCCAGCAGTTTATTTGGGGGCACTAATGAAAAACTGTTTTTT. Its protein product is CASSLFGGTNEKLFF.

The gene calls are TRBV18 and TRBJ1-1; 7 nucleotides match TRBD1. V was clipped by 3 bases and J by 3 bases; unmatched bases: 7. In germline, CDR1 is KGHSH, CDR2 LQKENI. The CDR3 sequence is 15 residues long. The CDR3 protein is CASSPRQGLDTEAFF. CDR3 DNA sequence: TGTGCCAGCTCACCTCGACAGGGTCTGGACACTGAAGCTTTCTTT.

The CDR3 loop reads CASSLRGRTGTEAFF. CDR3 coding DNA: TGTGCCAGCAGCTTAAGGGGGCGAACGGGCACTGAAGCTTTCTTT. This rearrangement joins TRBV7-2 to TRBJ1-1; 7 bases agree with TRBD1. Germline CDR1 and CDR2: SGHTA and FQGNSA. The V gene end was trimmed by 2 bases and the J gene end by 4 bases; junction bases not matched to a gene: 7. The CDR3 is 15 residues long. Variable domain in full (rest from reference TRBV7-2 and TRBJ1-1): GAGVSQSPSNKVTEKGKDVELRCDPISGHTALYWYRQSLGQGLEFLIYFQGNSAPDKSGLPSDRFSAERTGGSVSTLTIQRTQQEDSAVYLCASSLRGRTGTEAFFGQGTRLTVV.

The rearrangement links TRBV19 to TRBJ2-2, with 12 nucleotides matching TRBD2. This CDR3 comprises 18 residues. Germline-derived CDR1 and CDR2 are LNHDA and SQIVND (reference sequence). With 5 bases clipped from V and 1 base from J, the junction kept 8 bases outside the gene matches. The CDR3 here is CASSFWTSGAVNTGELFF. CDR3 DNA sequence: TGTGCCAGTAGTTTCTGGACTAGCGGGGCTGTGAACACCGGGGAGCTGTTTTTT. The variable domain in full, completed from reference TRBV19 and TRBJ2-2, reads DGGITQSPKYLFRKEGQNVTLSCEQNLNHDAMYWYRQDPGQGLRLIYYSQIVNDFQKGDIAEGYSVSREKKESFPLTVTSAQKNPTAFYLCASSFWTSGAVNTGELFFGEGSRLTVL.